The present entry profiles one T cell receptor beta chain with its context. Antigen unknown. The protocol was immunoSEQ multiplex PCR, while the TCRdb copy is restricted to in-frame clones and leaves out a portion. The sample carries 150,000 to 200,000 clones, around 86% recorded once. Germline assignment: CDR1 KGHDR and CDR2 SFDVKD. V was cut by 3 bases and J by 6 bases, with 7 bases left in between. The CDR3 covers 13 residues. These data belong to a study of T cell responses to AZD1222 COVID-19 vaccine. General study results and limits: Repertoire samples came only from after the peak T cell response. Seropositive AZD1222 recipients at baseline numbered only six or seven. White British donors predominated, females outnumbered males, and clonal diversity was possibly underestimated.

The receptor was isolated from an adult in good health. This chain connects TRBV24-1 to TRBJ2-2; D is ambiguous. Sequences were derived from peripheral blood, sampled on day 0 of MenACWY control vaccination. This chain's CDR3 is CATSDRAAGELFF. The CDR3 bases are TGTGCCACCAGTGATCGGGCTGCCGGGGAGCTGTTTTTT.